This TCR beta chain comes out of a study of T cells after yellow fever vaccination. Germline V gene lookup returns CDR1 MNHEY and CDR2 SVGEGT. The CDR3 length is 18 residues. Between the trimmed V and J ends, which lost 6 bases and 0 bases, there was a span of 21 bases. It was through 5'RACE template switching that TCR cDNA was made, with a universal primer site and UMIs added. TCRdb re-called the 5' RACE reads with MiXCR, one entry per CDR3 protein. The repertoire holds about 110,000 distinct CDR3 sequences, 7.5% to 9.5% seen once, with about 25% in the top ten. Remarks on this clonotype: Its antigen is not known.

The study's findings and limits: Once the booster was given, most primary-vaccination clones reappeared, at approximately 97% for CD4 and more than 85% for CD8. FACS-sorted repertoires could harbor abundant contaminating bulk-population clonotypes.

This receptor was taken from a man younger than 40 who received the YFV17D yellow fever vaccine. The specimen comprised CD8+ T cells sorted from PBMCs, sampled 45 days after the yellow fever booster vaccination. This chain joins TRBV6-2 or TRBV6-3 and TRBJ1-5, with D possibly matching TRBD1 (6 bases). The CDR3 DNA reads TGTGCCAGCAGCCTCCGGGACAAAAAAGGCTATAGCAATCAGCCCCAGCATTTT. Translating it yields CASSLRDKKGYSNQPQHF.